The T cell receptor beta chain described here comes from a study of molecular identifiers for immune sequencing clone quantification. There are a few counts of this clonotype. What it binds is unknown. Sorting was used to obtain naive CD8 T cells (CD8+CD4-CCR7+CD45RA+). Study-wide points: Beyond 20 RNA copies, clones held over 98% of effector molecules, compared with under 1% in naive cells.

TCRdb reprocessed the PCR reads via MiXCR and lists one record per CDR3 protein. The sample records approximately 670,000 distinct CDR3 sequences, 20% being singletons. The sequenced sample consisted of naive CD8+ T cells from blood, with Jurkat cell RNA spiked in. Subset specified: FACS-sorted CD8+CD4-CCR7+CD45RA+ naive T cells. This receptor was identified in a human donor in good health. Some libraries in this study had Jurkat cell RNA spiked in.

In nucleotides, the CDR3 is TGTGCCAGCAGTTACCGCGGGATTAATCAGCCCCAGCATTTT. It encodes CASSYRGINQPQHF. The chain uses TRBV27 and TRBJ1-5; D ambiguous. The germline V gene has CDR1 MNHEY and CDR2 SMNVEV (reference sequence). CDR3 size: 14 residues. Trimming stripped 4 bases from V and 4 bases from J, with 11 bases between.